Included here is one TCR beta chain sequence, with context. The data stem from a study of blood T cell repertoires in COVID-19. Study-wide background: Samples representing acute and convalescent COVID-19 were sourced from the United States, Italy and Spain. In each case, the material was cDNA or gDNA derived from T cells, B-cell-depleted T cells, or PBMCs.

The CDR3 sequence is 14 residues long. Deletions cut 4 bases from V and 4 bases from J, with 15 bases between. Germline CDR1 and CDR2: SGHDT and YYEEEE. Original data processing: Amplification from reference gene primers served as the basis for estimated nucleated cell counts. The repertoire was sequenced with immunoSEQ multiplex PCR; TCRdb's copy has only in-frame clones and lacks some. V, J and clone size derive from that table, while D and trimming were established from the DNA sequence. The sample carries over 15,000 clones, approximately 85% recorded once. The clonotype was recovered from a middle-aged man with active or convalescent COVID-19. This chain connects TRBV5-6 to TRBJ2-7; D is ambiguous. Sample: peripheral blood. CDR3 nucleotide sequence: TGTGCCAGCAGCGCCGGGTCCTCATTATACGAGCAGTACTTC. Amino acids: CASSAGSSLYEQYF.